These 2 T cell receptor beta chains were sequenced from one sample in a study of blood T cells in healthy people across ages (dated by TCRdb to the mid-2010s). The library was obtained by 5' RACE. For sequencing, an Illumina HiSeq 2500 was employed. The second PCR ran for about 6 to 12 cycles and used a J-beta primer mix along with a sample-barcoded 5' primer. TCRdb itself trimmed the public reads at Q25 with fastp, ran MiXCR and retained productive beta chains. For every CDR3 protein sequence, its rows merge into one entry that carries the most common genes and DNA. The sample table lists 890,000 or so distinct CDR3 sequences, less than 80% of them with a count of one. The ten largest clones represent roughly 26% of the sample. Sequenced material: blood. The receptors shown here come from a man aged 30-40 years in good health.

The gene calls are TRBV11-2 and TRBJ2-3, with D possibly being TRBD1 (6 bases). The CDR3 sequence is 14 residues long. The V end was cut by 2 bases, the J end by 4 bases, with 10 bases between. Per germline, CDR1 SGHAT and CDR2 FQNNGV. As DNA, the CDR3 is TGTGCCAGCAGCTTATTGCAGGGGCCAGATACGCAGTATTTT. Residues: CASSLLQGPDTQYF.

The chain has TRBV3-1 and TRBJ2-2, with 8 bases lining up with TRBD2. The V gene's germline CDR1 is LGHDT and CDR2 YNNKEL (reference sequence). V lost 1 base and J lost 1; bases outside the gene matches: 5. This CDR3 spans 17 amino acids. The CDR3 loop is CASSQVSAGGNTGELFF. The CDR3 nucleotides are TGTGCCAGCAGCCAAGTCTCGGCGGGGGGGAACACCGGGGAGCTGTTTTTT.